The 4 T cell receptor beta chains below all came from one sample that was sequenced in a study of CD8 T cells in Susac syndrome. An amount of RNA that ranged from about 0.45 to 1 ug was reverse transcribed with random hexamers. TCRdb passed the immunoSEQ multiplex PCR reads through MiXCR, listing each CDR3 protein once. The data contain 150,000 to 200,000 distinct CDR3 sequences, roughly 96% of them singletons. Sequencing was performed on CD4+ T cells from PBMCs. The origin of the receptors is a human donor with multiple sclerosis.

J is TRBJ1-2 and V is TRBV5-4; 10 positions agree with TRBD1. This CDR3 contains 14 residues. Trimming at V came to 6 bases and at J to 7 bases, leaving 9 bases not matched to a gene. Germline CDR1 reads SGHNT; CDR2 reads YYREEE (reference sequence). CDR3 residues: CASNRQGAPIGYTF. The CDR3 DNA is TGTGCCAGCAACAGACAGGGGGCCCCTATTGGCTACACCTTC.

CDR3 bases: TGTGCCAGCAGCCCAGAGGGACAGATAAACTCCTACGAGCAGTACTTC. Translation gives CASSPEGQINSYEQYF. J is TRBJ2-7 and V is TRBV3-1, with 7 bases lining up with TRBD1. Germline CDR1 and CDR2: LGHDT and YNNKEL (reference sequence). This CDR3 region has 16 residues. Trimming removed 4 bases from V and 0 bases from J; junction bases left unmatched: 9.

This chain links TRBV24-1 with TRBJ2-5; no clear D gene. This CDR3 contains 15 residues. V was pared by 5 bases and J by 3 bases, with 15 bases between. Germline V gene sequence: CDR1 KGHDR, CDR2 SFDVKD. Here the CDR3 DNA reads TGTGCCACCAGTGGTCGCGTTGGTATGGAAGAGACCCAGTACTTC. This translates into CATSGRVGMEETQYF.

The chain has TRBV27 and TRBJ2-7; 7 nucleotides align to TRBD1. V shed 4 bases, J shed 0 bases, and the junction held 6 bases outside the gene matches. The CDR3 totals 15 residues. Germline V gene data show CDR1 as MNHEY and CDR2 as SMNVEV (reference sequence). CDR3 nucleotides: TGTGCCAGCAGTTCTGGGGACAGTTACTCCTACGAGCAGTACTTC. This codes for CASSSGDSYSYEQYF.